This entry features one TCR beta chain sequence. This clonotype was seen ten or more times. Its antigen is unknown. Base qualities were left out, and no much larger clone turns up one base away. The listed sequencing device is Illumina HiSeq 2500. Quantitative 5'-RACE with molecular barcodes was used to prepare TCR beta libraries. Processing in the source paper ran as follows. A new computational method, built on a probabilistic model of VDJ rearrangement, was used to identify disease-linked TCR variants. The public reads were quality trimmed at Q25 with fastp and then assembled into clones with MiXCR by TCRdb, keeping productive beta chains. Records with the same CDR3 protein are collapsed into one entry carrying the most frequent genes and DNA. Here the V and J calls rest on TCRdb's processing, not on the authors' analysis. The sample yields fewer than 650,000 distinct CDR3 sequences; about 12% were counted once. In total, the top ten clones hold 6.8% of the sample.

The data stem from a study of CD8 T cells in ankylosing spondylitis (dated by TCRdb to the late 2010s). Study-level background: The study set out to find disease-linked TCR variants by profiling T cell receptor beta repertoires in ankylosing spondylitis patients and healthy donors. In total, the full study cohort was made up of roughly 110 healthy donors and 20 to 25 ankylosing spondylitis patients. Samples of peripheral blood were taken, and for ankylosing spondylitis patients, synovial fluid was collected as well. Here is what the overall study found, with its caveats: The disease-linked clones were reported as significantly enriched in matched synovial fluid samples from ankylosing spondylitis patients. Some motif variants had previously been reported in the synovial fluid and blood of reactive arthritis patients, which suggests shared mechanisms of disease initiation. Blood from ankylosing spondylitis patients appeared to be characterized by a TCR beta motif made up of under 10 highly homologous amino acid variants. The disease-linked clones showed a CD8+ phenotype and occurred at relatively low frequencies in peripheral blood.

The specimen was blood, either unsorted or a sorted T cell fraction (not recorded which). The clonotype comes from a male donor with ankylosing spondylitis.

The CDR3 protein is CASSLGSGGDTQYF. The DNA sequence follows: TGCGCCAGCAGCTTGGGTAGCGGGGGAGATACGCAGTATTTT. Recombination joined TRBV5-1 with TRBJ2-3; 9 bases in between match TRBD2. Sequences SGHRS (CDR1) and YFSETQ (CDR2) are obtained from the germline V gene. Here V drops 0 bases and J drops 5 bases, and the junction holds 1 base not matched to any gene. CDR3 length: 14 amino acids, cysteine to phenylalanine. The read is trimmed to its CDR3 DNA, 42 bases read in frame from base 1.